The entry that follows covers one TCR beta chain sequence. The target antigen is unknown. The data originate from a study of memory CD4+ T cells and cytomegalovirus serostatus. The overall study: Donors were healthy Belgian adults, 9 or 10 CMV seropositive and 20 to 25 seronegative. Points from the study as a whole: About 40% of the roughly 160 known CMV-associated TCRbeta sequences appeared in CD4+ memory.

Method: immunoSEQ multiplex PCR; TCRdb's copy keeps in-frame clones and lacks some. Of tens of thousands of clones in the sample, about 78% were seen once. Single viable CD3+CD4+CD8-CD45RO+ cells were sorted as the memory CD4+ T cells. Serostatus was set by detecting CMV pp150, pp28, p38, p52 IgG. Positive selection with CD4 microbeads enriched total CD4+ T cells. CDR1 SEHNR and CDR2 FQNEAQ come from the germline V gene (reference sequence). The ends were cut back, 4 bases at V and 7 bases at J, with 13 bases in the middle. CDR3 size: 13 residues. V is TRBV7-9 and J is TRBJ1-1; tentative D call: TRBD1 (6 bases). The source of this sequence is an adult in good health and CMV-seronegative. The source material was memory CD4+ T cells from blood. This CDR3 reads CASSSTTGSEAFF. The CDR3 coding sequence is TGTGCCAGCAGCTCGACAACAGGGAGTGAAGCTTTCTTT.